This TCR beta chain was sequenced in a study of cytomegalovirus exposure and HLA in healthy donors (TCRdb year 2017). A note on the overall study: In an earlier analysis of approximately 500 of the donors, 250 to 350 Gb of sequence data and 90 million to 120 million unique TCR beta sequences from 180 million or so T cells were reported. An early release that covered 640 HLA-typed donors contained about 300 gigabases of sequencing data and approximately 85 million unique TCR sequences. The genetic ancestry cluster associated with self-reported Caucasian donors included roughly four fifths of the roughly 410 genotyped donors. The study aimed to test whether signatures of past pathogen exposure could be identified by cataloging public T cell receptors. The study profiled the T cell repertoires of 500 to 800 subjects by immunosequencing and related them to cytomegalovirus serostatus. In addition to the first cohort of about 650 subjects, a separate validation cohort of 120 different subjects was used. To predict cytomegalovirus infection status, the study combined high-throughput TCR immunosequencing, statistical association of individual TCRs with disease status, and machine learning. In a later analysis, previously published TCR beta repertoires from 666 donors were re-analyzed and high-resolution HLA genotyping was added so that TCR occurrence patterns could be studied. The later analysis used no new phenotypic data to find candidate immune exposures, relying instead on TCR beta sequences and their occurrence across donors. An earlier analysis of several hundred of the donors applied high-throughput TCR beta sequencing to assess whether each TCR beta V gene segment acted as functional or pseudogenic. Alongside the repertoire data, information on donor age, sex, ethnicity and CMV serostatus was compiled. A later genetic analysis used genome-wide SNP genotypes for about 60% of the roughly 670 donors, treating that subset as a discovery cohort. Every repertoire in the discovery cohort had been generated on one and the same sequencing platform. Both class I and class II loci were covered by HLA typing, at four-digit resolution. The number of typed donors differed by locus: roughly 629-630 for A, B, C, DRB1 and DQB1; approximately 540 for DQA1; around 610 for DPA1; and roughly 470 for DPB1. Four or five DR-DQ haplotypes were handled as single units for association and clustering because linkage in the cohort was strong. Among about 390 genotyped donors of the cohort, an average of about 240,000 unique TCR beta nucleotide sequences were sequenced per donor, roughly 18% of them non-productive.

The library was built by means of the immunoSEQ multiplex PCR assay. For the multiplex PCR, a mixture combining 60 forward primers for TCR Vbeta segments and 13 reverse primers for TCR Jbeta segments was used. Amplification of the CDR3 region of rearranged TCR beta genes was performed with a multiplex PCR assay on genomic DNA. On the Illumina HiSeq System, the amplified TCR beta libraries were sequenced as 87-base-pair reads. Per the source publication's procedure: A later analysis tallied 70 million to 100 million unique TCR beta chains across the 700 or so repertoires, and approximately 9.9 million of those chains were shared by two or more donors. Raw reads were error-corrected and collapsed into unique sequences by a nearest-neighbor algorithm in which closely related sequences were merged to remove PCR and sequencing errors. Alignment of CDR3 sequences to IMGT reference sequences was used to assign V, D and J gene segments. For a sequence to be retained, a match of at least six nucleotides to both a V gene segment and a J gene segment was required. Rearrangements were classified as productive when the CDR3 lacked stop codons and remained in frame with V and J, and all other rearrangements were classified as non-productive. Following IMGT convention, CDR3 was defined as the stretch from the second conserved V-encoded cysteine to the conserved J-encoded phenylalanine. The earlier analysis of about 610 of the donors excluded any sequence lacking an unambiguous match to a single V gene segment. An earlier analysis of a few hundred of the donors called V segments functional above 56.7% productive rearrangements and segregating when the between-donor standard deviation exceeded 5%. A statistical classification framework was built for diagnosing cytomegalovirus status from the catalog of TCR beta chain sequences. A later analysis assigned V and J genes by comparing TCR nucleotide sequences with IMGT/GENE-DB human TR gene sequences. A later analysis assigned CDR3 sequences and most-parsimonious VDJ recombination scenarios with the TCRdist pipeline. A later analysis defined each TCR beta chain by its CDR3 amino acid sequence plus V-gene family, and excluded reads lacking a unique V-gene family. A later analysis removed 550 to 700 highly shared, low-generation-probability nucleotide sequences to deal with suspected cross-contamination and a sequencing artifact. A later analysis calculated a clonal expansion index for each public chain from normalized within-repertoire ranks of inferred template counts. In a later analysis, generation probabilities were computed with a VDJ recombination model fitted to out-of-frame rearrangements, and the resulting probabilities were checked against IGoR. Hypergeometric tests were used in a later analysis to score TCR-TCR, TCR-HLA and TCR-CMV co-occurrence, with a repertoire-size bias correction applied to the TCR pairs. In a later analysis, false discovery rates were estimated by permuting HLA or CMV assignments 20 times. A later analysis grouped co-occurring TCRs with DBSCAN, adding TCRdist sequence similarity when clustering within HLA-allele-positive subsets. Co-occurrence clustering excluded repertoires with fewer than 30,000 or more than 120,000 public chains, plus five with anomalous nucleotide sharing. Drawn from immuneACCESS, this table holds only the in-frame rearrangements with V and J called that TCRdb kept. Clones are partly lost; checked studies trace under half to an unresolved V gene and leave the rest unexplained. V and J calls and clone size follow that table, whereas D and trimming were derived from the DNA. For this sample the table gives approximately 170,000 clones, of which 60% to 85% were detected only once. Roughly 0.76% of the sample is in the top ten clones.

Including the terminal cysteine and phenylalanine, the CDR3 comprises 11 residues. Only the CDR3 portion is preserved as DNA: 33 bases, with reading frame beginning at the first base. CDR1 DFQATT and CDR2 SNEGSKA are derived from the germline V gene (reference sequence). Here V drops 6 bases and J drops 8 bases, and the junction holds 4 bases not matched to any gene. Beyond this particular receptor, the publication reports: Linkage disequilibrium might explain the correlated functional status among segregating V segments, but an unknown experimental factor could not be ruled out. Some IMGT-functional V segments, including TRBV6-2 and TRBV6-3, could not be distinguished by the 87-base-pair reads and were therefore excluded. Because HLA typing was missing for some donors at each locus, association tests included only the typed subset. Across donors, most TCR sequences were observed very rarely, whereas some public TCRs were present in many individuals. At a false discovery rate of 0.05, a later analysis linked around 15,000 TCR beta sequences to specific HLA alleles. A few of the identified cytomegalovirus-associated TCR beta chains were confirmed in vitro to be specific for cytomegalovirus antigens. A further reported finding was that TCR beta sequences accurately predicted the HLA-A and HLA-B alleles for most subjects in the first cohort. The study listed 150 to 200 TCR beta chains as associated with cytomegalovirus. A cluster of highly shared sequence variants was judged likely to represent a technical artifact of the sequencing pipeline. A later analysis found that TCR association rates varied across HLA loci, with DRB1 alleles showing the most associated TCRs and HLA-C alleles the fewest. It was suggested by the authors that the approach could potentially be generalized to other disease states and immunological phenotypes. CMV serostatus was the only immune exposure information available for the cohort. Only TCR beta chains were sequenced in this cohort, and the absence of alpha or paired-chain data limited detectable features. When HLA alleles, especially DR and DQ, strongly co-occurred, attributing TCR associations to individual alleles was difficult. A later genetic analysis reported fewer N-insertions in productive TCRs among donors in an Asian-associated ancestry cluster than the roughly 690-donor mean. In a later analysis, most CMV-associated TCR beta chains were found to appear HLA-restricted, with HLA associations seemingly driven largely by CMV exposure. Because counts were too low, about 15 rarely observed V segments, including chromosome 9 orphons, were left out of the earlier analysis of about 500 of the donors. An association between a missense DCLRE1C variant and V-gene and J-gene trimming of TCR beta chains was found in a later genetic analysis and replicated in an independent cohort. In a later analysis, HLA-associated TCR beta chains showed more clonal expansion and lower generation probabilities than non-associated chains that were equally common. Cytomegalovirus status was reported to be diagnosed by the classifier with high specificity and sensitivity in both the original and validation cohorts. In an earlier analysis of about 550 of the donors, most TCR beta V segments were observed in productive rearrangements about 90% or about 30% of the time, broadly matching IMGT annotations. In a later analysis, several top co-occurrence clusters were reported to appear linked to parvovirus B19, influenza, CMV and Epstein-Barr virus. Roughly uniform sequencing depth across donors was assumed in presence/absence analyses, although this assumption may not hold.

A remark on this clone: The specificity of this receptor is unknown. No much larger clone is present one base from it, and per-base qualities are unavailable.

In total, approximately 690 healthy bone marrow donors made up the cohort. At the time of sampling, every cohort member was nominally healthy, though immune exposures that went unrecorded were likely present. The donor tested CMV seronegative, placing the donor among the 350 or so seronegative members of the cohort. A peripheral blood sample was collected from each donor, and TCR beta sequencing was performed on peripheral blood mononuclear cells. Genomic DNA was extracted from the blood cell samples with the Qiagen DNeasy Blood Extraction Kit. This clonotype was sampled from a female donor in good health and CMV-seronegative. Sequencing was done on a sample of PBMCs. The rearrangement combines TRBV20-1 with TRBJ2-1, with 7 bases in between that match TRBD1. The CDR3 reads CSARQGYEQFF. The DNA sequence reads TGCAGTGCACGACAGGGCTATGAGCAGTTCTTC.